The rows below give T cell receptor beta chains drawn from one sample of a study of blood T cell repertoires in COVID-19. Only in-frame clones appear in the TCRdb table, and some are missing; sequencing was by immunoSEQ multiplex PCR. The repertoire holds 51,000 or so clones, with about 90% as singletons. Source material: peripheral blood. All receptors derive from an older man with active or convalescent COVID-19. Both conserved end residues are part of each CDR3. The D gene is left open where the match is weak. Some rows have no size entry. The others give once, few or many, or a class for an expanded clone.

cdr3_aa cdr3_nt j_call d_call clone_size v_call
CASRVASDTGELFF TGTGCCAGCAGGGTCGCGTCGGACACCGGGGAGCTGTTTTTT TRBJ2-2 . . TRBV11-2
CASSSRGLNTEAFF TGTGCCAGCAGCTCCAGGGGGCTGAACACTGAAGCTTTCTTT TRBJ1-1 TRBD1 . TRBV5-6
CASSPPRGSGNTIYF TGTGCCAGCAGTCCTCCACGGGGCTCTGGAAACACCATATATTTT TRBJ1-3 . . TRBV28
CASSLEFSLSGNTIYF TGCGCCAGCAGCTTGGAATTCTCTCTCTCTGGAAACACCATATATTTT TRBJ1-3 . . TRBV5-1
CASSPGRLNTEAFF TGTGCCAGCAGTCCAGGGCGCCTGAACACTGAAGCTTTCTTT TRBJ1-1 . few TRBV28
CASSPRGQETQYF TGTGCCAGCAGCCCCCGGGGGCAAGAGACCCAGTACTTC TRBJ2-5 . . TRBV13
CASSIVRGQGASNQPQHF TGTGCCAGTAGTATAGTTCGGGGACAGGGGGCAAGCAATCAGCCCCAGCATTTT TRBJ1-5 TRBD1 . TRBV19
CASKQGTSATDTQYF TGTGCCAGCAAACAGGGGACTAGCGCCACAGATACGCAGTATTTT TRBJ2-3 TRBD2 . TRBV6-5
CASSPQITGGNEQFF TGTGCCAGCTCACCACAGATCACCGGGGGGAATGAGCAGTTCTTC TRBJ2-1 TRBD2 . TRBV18
CASSDGQSSGYGYTF TGTGCCAGCAGTGACGGACAGTCCTCGGGCTATGGCTACACCTTC TRBJ1-2 . . TRBV6-1
CASSRGASTDTQYF TGTGCCAGCTCACGGGGAGCCAGCACAGATACGCAGTATTTT TRBJ2-3 . . TRBV18
CASRSGDQPQHF TGTGCCAGCAGGTCAGGGGATCAGCCCCAGCATTTT TRBJ1-5 . . TRBV12-3/TRBV12-4
CASSLGQNTGELFF TGTGCCAGCAGCTTAGGACAGAACACCGGGGAGCTGTTTTTT TRBJ2-2 . few TRBV11-1
CASSHYSNEQFF TGCGCCAGCAGCCATTACAGCAATGAGCAGTTCTTC TRBJ2-1 . few TRBV10-2
CAISEAGGALTGELFF TGTGCCATCAGTGAGGCAGGGGGCGCGTTAACCGGGGAGCTGTTTTTT TRBJ2-2 TRBD1 once TRBV10-3
CASSLEGQGYTF TGTGCCAGCAGCTTAGAGGGACAGGGCTACACCTTC TRBJ1-2 TRBD1 . TRBV11-2
CASSPTRSTDTQYF TGTGCCAGCAGCCCCACCCGGTCCACAGATACGCAGTATTTT TRBJ2-3 . . TRBV11-3
CASSEQVSYEQYF TGTGCCAGCAGCGAGCAGGTATCCTACGAGCAGTACTTC TRBJ2-7 . . TRBV5-4
CATSEPGLAGGETQYF TGTGCCACCAGTGAACCCGGACTAGCGGGAGGGGAGACCCAGTACTTC TRBJ2-5 TRBD2 . TRBV24-1
CASSLRQDSSFTGYTF TGTGCCAGCAGCTTAAGACAGGACAGCTCTTTTACTGGCTACACCTTC TRBJ1-2 . . TRBV7-2
CASSFRGTSGPTDTQYF TGCGCCAGCAGCTTTCGGGGGACTAGCGGCCCCACAGATACGCAGTATTTT TRBJ2-3 TRBD2 . TRBV5-1
CAIHAGQLDSGNTIYF TGTGCCATTCACGCTGGACAGTTAGACTCTGGAAACACCATATATTTT TRBJ1-3 . . TRBV10-3
CASSSLQGPGNTIYF TGTGCCAGCAGCTCCCTACAGGGGCCAGGAAACACCATATATTTT TRBJ1-3 TRBD1 . TRBV7-6
CASSLEGALGTDTQYF TGTGCCAGCAGCCTCGAAGGGGCCCTCGGCACAGATACGCAGTATTTT TRBJ2-3 . once TRBV5-4
CASSLGQGDQPQHF TGTGCCAGCAGCCTGGGACAGGGCGATCAGCCCCAGCATTTT TRBJ1-5 TRBD1 . TRBV3-1/TRBV3-2
CASKPGQGNTEAFF TGTGCCAGCAAACCGGGACAGGGTAACACTGAAGCTTTCTTT TRBJ1-1 TRBD1 . TRBV28
CASSLRKGVDEQFF TGTGCCAGCAGCTTGAGAAAGGGGGTCGATGAGCAGTTCTTC TRBJ2-1 . . TRBV7-2
CASSPPAGTYEQYF TGTGCCAGCTCACCGCCGGCAGGGACATACGAGCAGTACTTC TRBJ2-7 . . TRBV18
CASSQVVAGGQPQHF TGTGCCAGCAGCCAGGTGGTGGCAGGTGGACAGCCCCAGCATTTT TRBJ1-5 . . TRBV7-2
CASSQEGSYSPLHF TGTGCCAGCAGCCAAGAGGGTAGCTATTCACCCCTCCACTTT TRBJ1-6 . . TRBV3-1/TRBV3-2
CASSFSGLGSEQYF TGCGCCAGCAGCTTTTCCGGGCTAGGGAGCGAGCAGTACTTC TRBJ2-7 . . TRBV5-1
CASHPGQSTDTQYF TGCGCCAGCCATCCGGGACAGAGCACAGATACGCAGTATTTT TRBJ2-3 TRBD1 . TRBV5-1
CASSRDSGNSPLHF TGTGCCAGCAGTCGGGACAGCGGGAATTCACCCCTCCACTTT TRBJ1-6 TRBD1 . TRBV6-2/TRBV6-3
CASSPYRGGTDTQYF TGTGCCAGCAGTCCGTATCGGGGGGGCACAGATACGCAGTATTTT TRBJ2-3 TRBD2 . TRBV27
CASSARPRKGNEQFF TGTGCCAGCAGCGCACGACCTCGAAAGGGGAATGAGCAGTTCTTC TRBJ2-1 . . TRBV7-9
CASGAGGGQGSNEQFF TGTGCCAGCGGGGCAGGGGGAGGACAGGGGTCAAATGAGCAGTTCTTC TRBJ2-1 TRBD1 . TRBV28
CASSQEVGTSGYVPSTDTQYF TGTGCCAGCAGCCAAGAGGTGGGGACTAGCGGGTACGTTCCTAGCACAGATACGCAGTATTTT TRBJ2-3 TRBD2 . TRBV4-2
CSVAEAGTGDEQYF TGCAGCGTTGCAGAAGCAGGTACAGGGGACGAGCAGTACTTC TRBJ2-7 TRBD1 . TRBV29-1
CASSKVGGARSQPQHF TGTGCCAGCAGCAAAGTAGGGGGCGCGAGGTCTCAGCCCCAGCATTTT TRBJ1-5 . . TRBV21-1
CASSRGQGLDTQYF TGTGCCAGCAGCCGAGGACAGGGATTAGATACGCAGTATTTT TRBJ2-3 TRBD1 once TRBV6-6
CASSGVGTEAFF TGTGCCAGCTCGGGGGTGGGGACTGAAGCTTTCTTT TRBJ1-1 . . TRBV6-1
CASSKRQGNTGELFF TGTGCCAGCAGTAAGCGGCAAGGGAACACCGGGGAGCTGTTTTTT TRBJ2-2 . . TRBV6-5
CASSGVYVDTAQETQYF TGTGCCAGCAGCGGTGTGTATGTCGACACTGCCCAAGAGACCCAGTACTTC TRBJ2-5 . . TRBV7-8
CASSEERNTGELFF TGTGCCAGCAGTGAAGAGCGGAACACCGGGGAGCTGTTTTTT TRBJ2-2 . . TRBV6-1
CATSDWGGVESTDTQYF TGTGCCACCAGTGATTGGGGGGGGGTGGAAAGCACAGATACGCAGTATTTT TRBJ2-3 TRBD2 . TRBV24-1
CASRPVGDSEAFF TGTGCCAGCAGGCCAGTGGGCGACAGTGAAGCTTTCTTT TRBJ1-1 . . TRBV7-9
CASSTGDRSYGYTF TGCGCCAGCAGCACGGGGGACAGGAGCTATGGCTACACCTTC TRBJ1-2 TRBD1 . TRBV5-1
CASSFRSVGDINTEAFF TGTGCCAGCAGCTTTAGATCGGTAGGGGACATAAACACTGAAGCTTTCTTT TRBJ1-1 . . TRBV7-2
CASRNRDFSDTQYF TGTGCCAGCAGAAACAGGGATTTTTCAGATACGCAGTATTTT TRBJ2-3 . . TRBV2
CASSDTSGFFYNEQFF TGCGCCAGCAGTGATACTAGCGGTTTTTTCTACAATGAGCAGTTCTTC TRBJ2-1 TRBD2 . TRBV10-1
CASSYAGPDTEAFF TGTGCCAGCAGTTACGCGGGACCGGACACTGAAGCTTTCTTT TRBJ1-1 . few TRBV6-5
CASSFGTVAGGYTF TGCGCCAGCAGCTTTGGTACGGTCGCGGGTGGCTACACCTTC TRBJ1-2 . . TRBV5-1
CAHDTGADYSGNTIYF TGTGCCCACGATACAGGGGCAGACTACTCTGGAAACACCATATATTTT TRBJ1-3 TRBD1 . TRBV30
CASSQDGASGYTF TGTGCCAGCAGCCAAGACGGAGCATCGGGCTACACCTTC TRBJ1-2 . . TRBV14